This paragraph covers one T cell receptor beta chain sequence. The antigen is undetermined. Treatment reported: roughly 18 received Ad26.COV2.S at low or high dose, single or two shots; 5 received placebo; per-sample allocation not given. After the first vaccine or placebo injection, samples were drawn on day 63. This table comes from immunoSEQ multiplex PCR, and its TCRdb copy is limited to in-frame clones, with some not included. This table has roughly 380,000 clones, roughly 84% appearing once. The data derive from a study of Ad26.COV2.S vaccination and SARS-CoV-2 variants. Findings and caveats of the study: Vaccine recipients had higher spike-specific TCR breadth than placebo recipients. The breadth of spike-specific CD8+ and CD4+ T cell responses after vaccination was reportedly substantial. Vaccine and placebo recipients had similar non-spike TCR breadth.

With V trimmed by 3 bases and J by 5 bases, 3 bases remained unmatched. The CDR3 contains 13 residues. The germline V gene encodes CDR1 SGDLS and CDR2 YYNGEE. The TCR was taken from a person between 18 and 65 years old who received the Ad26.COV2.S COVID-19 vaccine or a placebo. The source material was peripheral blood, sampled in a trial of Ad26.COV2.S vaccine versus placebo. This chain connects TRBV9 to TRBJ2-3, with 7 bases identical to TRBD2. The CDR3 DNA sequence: TGTGCCAGCAGCGCTGGGGGGGTAGATACGCAGTATTTT. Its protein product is CASSAGGVDTQYF.